The 10 T cell receptor beta chains below all came from one sample that was sequenced in a study of blood T cell repertoires in COVID-19 (dated by TCRdb to the early 2020s). Preparation of the library involved the immunoSEQ multiplex PCR assay. TCRdb obtained this table from immuneACCESS and retained in-frame rearrangements with V and J assigned. These tables miss some clones; where compared with another copy, unresolved V genes account for less than half of the shortfall, and the remainder is unexplained. The sample table records around 130,000 clones; about 90% of these occur just once. More than 3.5% of the sample is held by the ten biggest clonotypes. What was sequenced was peripheral blood. Receptors originate from a woman in her sixties with acute or convalescent COVID-19.

V usage is TRBV27 and J usage is TRBJ1-1; 10 bases agree with TRBD1. The germline V gene encodes CDR1 MNHEY and CDR2 SMNVEV (reference sequence). The CDR3 totals 16 residues. J was trimmed by 0 bases and V by 5 bases; bases with no gene match: 6. The chain's CDR3 is CASSGRQGAMNTEAFF. The CDR3 DNA reads as TGTGCCAGCAGTGGACGACAGGGGGCCATGAACACTGAAGCTTTCTTT.

With regard to this clone: An end of the junction does not agree with germline; a read error may underlie this. The J gene is TRBJ1-1, the V gene TRBV15; D is unresolved. The germline gives CDR1 LNHNV, CDR2 YYDKDF (reference sequence). The CDR3 sequence is 12 residues long. CDR3 sequence reads: CTTSRDRGEAFF. Written as DNA, the CDR3 is TGTACCACCAGCAGAGATCGGGGAGAAGCTTTCTTT. Full variable domain (missing parts from reference TRBV15 and TRBJ1-1): DAMVIQNPRYQVTQFGKPVTLSCSQTLNHNVMYWYQQKSSQAPKLLFHYYDKDFNNEADTPDNFQSRRPNTSFCFLDIRSPGLGDTAMYLCTTSRDRGEAFFGQGTRLTVV.

V is TRBV28 and J is TRBJ1-5; D is ambiguous. Trimming removed 2 bases from V and 2 bases from J, with 7 bases in between. This CDR3 is 14 amino acids long. Germline V gives CDR1 MDHEN, CDR2 SYDVKM. The CDR3 sequence is CASSLVSGNQPQHF. The CDR3, as DNA: TGTGCCAGCAGTTTAGTCTCAGGCAATCAGCCCCAGCATTTT.

The genes are TRBV21-1 and TRBJ2-1; no DNA check was done on the table's D call, TRBD2. TRBV21-1 is labeled a pseudogene. This CDR3 region has 15 residues. The CDR3 reads CASSKELGGNNEQFF. The DNA of the CDR3 is TGTGCCAGCAGCAAAGAACTAGGTGGGAACAATGAGCAGTTCTTC.

This chain connects TRBV20-1 to TRBJ2-6; D is uncertain. Germline loops: CDR1 DFQATT, CDR2 SNEGSKA (reference sequence). V lost 3 bases to trimming and J lost 0 bases, with 9 bases between them. This CDR3 is 15 amino acids long. In nucleotides, the CDR3 is TGCAGTGCTAGTGGGTACAGCTCTGGGGCCAACGTCCTGACTTTC. Encoded protein: CSASGYSSGANVLTF.

The chain couples TRBV5-1 to TRBJ1-5; D is ambiguous. Germline assignment: CDR1 SGHRS and CDR2 YFSETQ. Trimming removed 0 bases at V and 3 bases at J, with 10 bases between. CDR3 length equals 15 residues. In DNA form, the CDR3 reads TGCGCCAGCAGCTTGGATAGTTCTAACAATCAGCCCCAGCATTTT. Translated, it gives CASSLDSSNNQPQHF.

The chain employs TRBV5-6 and TRBJ1-3; no definite D call. The germline CDR1 and CDR2 sequences are SGHDT and YYEEEE. This CDR3 has 13 amino acids. Trimming cost V 5 bases and J 1 base, with 7 bases left between them. For the CDR3, the DNA is TGTGCCAGCAGACGGGAGTCTGGAAACACCATATATTTT. Its translation is CASRRESGNTIYF.

The chain joins TRBV3-1 (or the pseudogene TRBV3-2) to TRBJ2-4; 12 nucleotides agree with TRBD2. J gave up 6 bases and V 4 bases, and 10 bases lay outside the gene matches. CDR1 and CDR2 (germline): LGHDT, YNNKEL (reference sequence). This CDR3 has 17 residues. CDR3 bases: TGTGCCAGCAGCCCCACACCTCCGGGACTAGCGGGAAACATTCAGTACTTC. Amino acids: CASSPTPPGLAGNIQYF.

The chain recombines TRBV5-1 with TRBJ1-1; 7 nucleotides align to TRBD1. Germline V gene data show CDR1 as SGHRS and CDR2 as YFSETQ. The CDR3 consists of 14 residues. Unmatched junction bases numbered 8, after V lost 4 bases and J lost 5 bases. CDR3 nucleotide sequence: TGCGCCAGCAGCCCTCAGGGGGTGGGTACTGAAGCTTTCTTT. This codes for CASSPQGVGTEAFF. The variable domain in full, with the rest retrieved from reference TRBV5-1 and TRBJ1-1, is KAGVTQTPRYLIKTRGQQVTLSCSPISGHRSVSWYQQTPGQGLQFLFEYFSETQRNKGNFPGRFSGRQFSNSRSEMNVSTLELGDSALYLCASSPQGVGTEAFFGQGTRLTVV.

The V call is TRBV7-9, the J call TRBJ1-3, with D perhaps matching TRBD1 (5 bases). This CDR3 is built from 14 residues. Per the germline V gene, CDR1 is SEHNR and CDR2 is FQNEAQ (reference sequence). Written as DNA, the CDR3 is TGTGCAGTCCTACAGGCTTACTCTGGAAACACCATATATTTT. Translated: CAVLQAYSGNTIYF.